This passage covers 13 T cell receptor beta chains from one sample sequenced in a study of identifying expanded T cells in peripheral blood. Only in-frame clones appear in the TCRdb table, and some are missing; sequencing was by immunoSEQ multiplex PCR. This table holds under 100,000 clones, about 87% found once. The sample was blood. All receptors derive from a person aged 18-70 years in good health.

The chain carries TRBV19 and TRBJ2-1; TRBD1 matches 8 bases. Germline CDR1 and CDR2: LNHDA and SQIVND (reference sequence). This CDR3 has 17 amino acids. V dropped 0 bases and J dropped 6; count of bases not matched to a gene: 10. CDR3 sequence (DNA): TGTGCCAGTAGTATAGACAGGGGGCAGTCAATGGGCAATGAGCAGTTCTTC. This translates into CASSIDRGQSMGNEQFF.

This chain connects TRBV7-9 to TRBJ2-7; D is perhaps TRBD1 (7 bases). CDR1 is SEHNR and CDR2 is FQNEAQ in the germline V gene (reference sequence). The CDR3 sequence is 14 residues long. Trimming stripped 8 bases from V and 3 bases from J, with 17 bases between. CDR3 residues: CASSQAGQRYEQYF. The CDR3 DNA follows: TGTGCCAGCTCACAGGCGGGACAGCGCTACGAGCAGTACTTC.

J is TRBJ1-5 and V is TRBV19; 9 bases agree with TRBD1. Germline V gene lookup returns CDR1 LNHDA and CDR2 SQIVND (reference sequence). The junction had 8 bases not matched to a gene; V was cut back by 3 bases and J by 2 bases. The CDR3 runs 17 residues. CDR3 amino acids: CASSIRRTGAGNQPQHF. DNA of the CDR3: TGTGCCAGTAGTATCCGGCGGACAGGGGCGGGCAATCAGCCCCAGCATTTT.

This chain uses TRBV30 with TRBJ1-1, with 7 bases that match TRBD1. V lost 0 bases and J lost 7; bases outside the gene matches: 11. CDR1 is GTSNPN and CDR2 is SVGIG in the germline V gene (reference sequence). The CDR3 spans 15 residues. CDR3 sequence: CAWSVPPTGESEAFF. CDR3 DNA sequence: TGTGCCTGGAGTGTACCTCCCACAGGGGAGAGTGAAGCTTTCTTT.

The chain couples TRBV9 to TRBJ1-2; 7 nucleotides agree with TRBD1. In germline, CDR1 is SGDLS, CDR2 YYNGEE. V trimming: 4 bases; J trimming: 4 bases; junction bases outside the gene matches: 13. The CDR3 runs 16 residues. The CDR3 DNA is TGTGCCAGCAGCCCTCGAGAAGGGGGCTCGGGCTATGGCTACACCTTC. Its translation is CASSPREGGSGYGYTF. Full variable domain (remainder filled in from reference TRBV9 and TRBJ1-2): DSGVTQTPKHLITATGQRVTLRCSPRSGDLSVYWYQQSLDQGLQFLIQYYNGEERAKGNILERFSAQQFPDLHSELNLSSLELGDSALYFCASSPREGGSGYGYTFGSGTRLTVV.

The CDR3 region is CASSRTGAHGNTIYF. The CDR3, as DNA: TGTGCCAGCAGTCGTACAGGGGCGCACGGAAACACCATATATTTT. The V call is TRBV6-5, the J call TRBJ1-3; 7 nucleotides agree with TRBD1. The CDR3 runs 15 residues. Trimming cost V 5 bases and J 4 bases; bases outside gene matches: 8. CDR1 MNHEY and CDR2 SVGAGI come from the germline V gene.

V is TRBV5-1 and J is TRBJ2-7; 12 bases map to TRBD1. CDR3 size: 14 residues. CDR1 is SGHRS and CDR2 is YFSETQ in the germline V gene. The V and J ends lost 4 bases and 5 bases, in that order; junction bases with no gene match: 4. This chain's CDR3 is CASSRGQGADEQYF. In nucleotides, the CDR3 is TGCGCCAGCAGCCGGGGACAGGGGGCCGACGAGCAGTACTTC.

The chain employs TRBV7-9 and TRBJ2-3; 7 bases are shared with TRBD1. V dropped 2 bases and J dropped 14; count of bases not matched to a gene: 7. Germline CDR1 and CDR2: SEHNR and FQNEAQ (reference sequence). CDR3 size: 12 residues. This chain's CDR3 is CASSLISGGWYF. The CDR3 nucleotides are TGTGCCAGCAGCTTAATATCAGGGGGTTGGTATTTT.

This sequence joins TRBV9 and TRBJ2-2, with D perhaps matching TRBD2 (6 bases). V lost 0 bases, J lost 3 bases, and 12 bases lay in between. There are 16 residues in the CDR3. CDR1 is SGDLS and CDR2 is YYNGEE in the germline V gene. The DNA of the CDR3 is TGTGCCAGCAGCGTAGCTGGGGGGTTTGACACCGGGGAGCTGTTTTTT. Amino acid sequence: CASSVAGGFDTGELFF.

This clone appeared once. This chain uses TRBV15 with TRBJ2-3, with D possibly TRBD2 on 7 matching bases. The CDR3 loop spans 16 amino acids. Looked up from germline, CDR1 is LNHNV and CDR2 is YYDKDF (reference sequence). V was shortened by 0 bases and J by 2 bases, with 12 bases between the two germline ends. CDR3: CATSREGGPSTDTQYF. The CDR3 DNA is TGTGCCACCAGCAGAGAGGGGGGGCCGTCCACAGATACGCAGTATTTT.

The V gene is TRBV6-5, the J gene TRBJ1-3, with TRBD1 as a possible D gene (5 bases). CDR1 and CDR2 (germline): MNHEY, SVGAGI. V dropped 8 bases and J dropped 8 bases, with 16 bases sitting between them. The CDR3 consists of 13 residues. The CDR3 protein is CASGNQGSYTIYF. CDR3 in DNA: TGTGCCAGCGGAAATCAGGGAAGTTACACCATATATTTT.

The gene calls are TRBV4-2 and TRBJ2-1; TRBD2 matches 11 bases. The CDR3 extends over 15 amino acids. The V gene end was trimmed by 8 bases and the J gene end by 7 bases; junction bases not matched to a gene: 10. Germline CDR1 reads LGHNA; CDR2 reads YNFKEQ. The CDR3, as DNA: TGTGCCAGCCGGACAAGGGGACTAGCGGTGAATGAGCAGTTCTTC. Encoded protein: CASRTRGLAVNEQFF.

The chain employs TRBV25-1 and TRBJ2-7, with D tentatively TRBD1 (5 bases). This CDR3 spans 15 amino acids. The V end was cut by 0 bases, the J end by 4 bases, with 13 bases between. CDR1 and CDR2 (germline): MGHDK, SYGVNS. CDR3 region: CASSEYSQGPYEQYF. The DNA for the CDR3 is TGTGCCAGCAGTGAATATTCGCAGGGCCCTTACGAGCAGTACTTC.